These 27 T cell receptor beta chains came from one sample sequenced in a study of spatial heterogeneity in lung cancer. Notes on the study in general: Tumors with more nonsynonymous mutations had more expanded intratumoral alpha and beta TCRs.

MiXCR was run by TCRdb on the 5' RACE reads, yielding one entry per CDR3 protein. Of 10,000 to 15,000 distinct CDR3 sequences in the sample, roughly 6.6% are singletons; the top ten hold around 3%. Noted time point: sample taken at primary tumor resection. What these receptors recognize is not known. The sequencing used lung tumor tissue, collected at surgery. The receptors derive from a female donor with early-stage non-small cell lung cancer.

The table lists this clonotype with many counts. The chain is built from TRBV7-2 and TRBJ2-7; D gene unclear. Germline V gene lookup returns CDR1 SGHTA and CDR2 FQGNSA. This CDR3 has 14 residues. V was trimmed by 1 base and J by 4 bases, leaving 11 bases between them. Here the CDR3 reads CASSLVGSVYEQYF. The CDR3, as DNA: TGTGCCAGCAGCTTAGTGGGATCGGTTTACGAGCAGTACTTC.

This clonotype showed up many times. The CDR3 spells CASSFSRGETQYF. CDR3 sequence (DNA): TGTGCCAGCAGCTTTAGCCGGGGTGAGACCCAGTACTTC. The genes are TRBV7-2 and TRBJ2-5; maybe TRBD2 (5 bases). The length of the CDR3 is 13 residues. Trimming pared 3 bases from V and 5 bases from J, leaving 10 bases between. Germline V gene data show CDR1 as SGHTA and CDR2 as FQGNSA.

This clonotype has at least ten counts. This chain joins TRBV20-1 and TRBJ2-4; the match to TRBD2 covers 12 bases. Per the germline V gene, CDR1 is DFQATT and CDR2 is SNEGSKA (reference sequence). The CDR3 has 13 amino acids. V was clipped by 5 bases and J by 8 bases; unmatched bases: 4. CDR3 loop: CSAARLAGDIQYF. The DNA for the CDR3 is TGCAGTGCTGCCAGACTAGCGGGAGACATTCAGTACTTC.

In its sample, this clonotype was seen many times. The rearrangement links TRBV28 to TRBJ1-6, with 7 bases lining up with TRBD1. Trimming removed 6 bases from V and 8 bases from J; junction bases left unmatched: 13. The CDR3 has 16 amino acids. Germline CDR1 and CDR2: MDHEN and SYDVKM. The CDR3 here is CASRREFKGAYSPLHF. The CDR3 DNA follows: TGTGCCAGCAGGAGGGAATTCAAGGGGGCATATTCACCCCTCCACTTT. The variable domain in full, with the rest retrieved from reference TRBV28 and TRBJ1-6, is DVKVTQSSRYLVKRTGEKVFLECVQDMDHENMFWYRQDPGLGLRLIYFSYDVKMKEKGDIPEGYSVSREKKERFSLILESASTNQTSMYLCASRREFKGAYSPLHFGNGTRLTVT.

In its sample, this clonotype is large. CDR3 region: CASSQSPTVSAGRFPNEQFF. The CDR3 DNA reads as TGCGCCAGCAGTCAATCCCCCACAGTATCGGCAGGCCGATTTCCCAATGAGCAGTTCTTC. The V gene is TRBV23-1, the J gene TRBJ2-1; no firm D call. TRBV23-1 is reported as an ORF; its role is uncertain. The length of the CDR3 is 20 residues. The ends were cut back, 0 bases at V and 6 bases at J, with 27 bases in the middle.

This clonotype was detected many times. CDR3: CSARENFLGSSYEQYF. In nucleotides, the CDR3 is TGCAGTGCTAGGGAAAACTTTCTCGGGAGCTCCTACGAGCAGTACTTC. The chain links TRBV20-1 to TRBJ2-7; TRBD2 is a possible D gene (6 bases). This CDR3 is built from 16 residues. V was cut by 3 bases and J by 0 bases, with 18 bases left in between. Germline V gene lookup returns CDR1 DFQATT and CDR2 SNEGSKA (reference sequence).

This clonotype showed up many times. CDR3 sequence: CASSPRLAGVADTQYF. The CDR3, as DNA: TGTGCCAGCTCACCACGGCTAGCGGGAGTCGCAGATACGCAGTATTTT. This rearrangement joins TRBV18 to TRBJ2-3; TRBD2 agrees at 10 bases. This CDR3 has 16 amino acids. V was pared by 1 base and J by 4 bases, with 5 bases of the junction left unmatched. Per the germline V gene, CDR1 is KGHSH and CDR2 is LQKENI.

This clonotype was counted ten times or more. The chain employs TRBV29-1 and TRBJ2-1; 8 nucleotides line up with TRBD1. J was trimmed by 10 bases and V by 7 bases; bases with no gene match: 12. The CDR3 is made up of 13 amino acids. Germline V gene lookup returns CDR1 SQVTM and CDR2 ANQGSEA. The CDR3 here is CSGNRGANSEQFF. Written as DNA, the CDR3 is TGCAGCGGTAACAGGGGGGCGAACTCAGAGCAGTTCTTC.

By frequency in the sample, this clonotype is medium-sized. CDR3: CASSPNRGNEKLFF. The CDR3 nucleotides read TGTGCCAGCTCACCGAACCGGGGTAATGAAAAACTGTTTTTT. The genes are TRBV18 and TRBJ1-4, with unresolved D. The V end was cut by 3 bases, the J end by 4 bases, with 9 bases between. The germline V gene has CDR1 KGHSH and CDR2 LQKENI. The CDR3 has 14 amino acids.

This clonotype was recorded many times. The CDR3 loop reads CSAGSLKGETQYF. The CDR3 region has the DNA TGCAGTGCTGGATCCCTCAAGGGAGAGACCCAGTACTTC. The V call is TRBV20-1, the J call TRBJ2-5; the D is unclear. Germline CDR1 is DFQATT and CDR2 is SNEGSKA (reference sequence). Trimming cost V 5 bases and J 4 bases, with 14 bases left between them. CDR3 length: 13 residues.

This clonotype was recorded many times. The genes are TRBV9 and TRBJ2-2, with 8 bases that match TRBD2. The CDR3 consists of 14 residues. Germline CDR1 reads SGDLS; CDR2 reads YYNGEE. Losses at the gene ends were 3 bases for V and 6 bases for J; bases not matched to a gene: 4. The CDR3: CASSARLAPGELFF. In DNA, the CDR3 is TGTGCCAGCAGCGCCAGACTAGCGCCCGGGGAGCTGTTTTTT. The variable domain in full, completed from reference TRBV9 and TRBJ2-2, reads DSGVTQTPKHLITATGQRVTLRCSPRSGDLSVYWYQQSLDQGLQFLIQYYNGEERAKGNILERFSAQQFPDLHSELNLSSLELGDSALYFCASSARLAPGELFFGEGSRLTVL.

In its sample, this clonotype ranks as medium-sized (0.01 to 0.1%). This chain joins TRBV20-1 and TRBJ2-3, with D maybe TRBD2 (5 bases). Germline V gene lookup returns CDR1 DFQATT and CDR2 SNEGSKA (reference sequence). V dropped 6 bases and J dropped 3 bases, with 13 bases sitting between them. The CDR3 has 13 residues. CDR3 residues: CSAQYPGTDTQYF. In DNA form, the CDR3 reads TGCAGTGCCCAATACCCGGGGACAGATACGCAGTATTTT.

By its share, this clonotype is medium-sized. The chain links TRBV11-2 to TRBJ1-4; D unclear. V lost 2 bases and J 0 bases, leaving 7 bases between the germline ends. CDR1 is SGHAT and CDR2 is FQNNGV in the germline V gene. The CDR3 is 15 amino acids. CDR3 residues: CASSLSTATNEKLFF. As DNA, the CDR3 is TGTGCCAGCAGCTTATCGACCGCAACTAATGAAAAACTGTTTTTT.

This rearrangement joins TRBV12-3 or TRBV12-4 to TRBJ2-1, with D perhaps TRBD2 (5 bases). This CDR3 has 11 amino acids. The V and J ends lost 5 bases and 7 bases respectively, with 6 bases between them. The DNA for the CDR3 is TGTGCCAGCAGTCCGGGGAATGAGCAGTTCTTC. It specifies CASSPGNEQFF.

This clonotype is deemed medium-sized. V is TRBV20-1 and J is TRBJ1-4; D gene ambiguous. V shed 1 base and J shed 7 bases, with 16 bases lying between them. The CDR3 has 15 residues. Germline-derived CDR1 and CDR2 are DFQATT and SNEGSKA (reference sequence). The CDR3 DNA reads as TGCAGTGCTAGAGTTGGCTCAAAAGCGGGTGAAAAACTGTTTTTT. Protein product: CSARVGSKAGEKLFF.

The chain joins TRBV6-2 or TRBV6-3 to TRBJ2-3, with D uncertain. From germline, CDR1 is MNHEY and CDR2 SVGEGT. CDR3 length: 15 amino acids. Trimming removed 2 bases at V and 3 bases at J, with 12 bases between. This chain's CDR3 is CASSYRHSVTDTQYF. CDR3 bases: TGTGCCAGCAGTTACCGACACTCCGTTACAGATACGCAGTATTTT.

This clonotype has ten or more counts. This chain links TRBV27 with TRBJ2-5; D unresolved. Germline V gives CDR1 MNHEY, CDR2 SMNVEV (reference sequence). CDR3 length: 13 residues. V lost 6 bases, J lost 9 bases, and 17 bases lay in between. In nucleotides, the CDR3 is TGTGCCAGCAGGCCCCCCAGTCGATTTGCCCAGTACTTC. It codes for CASRPPSRFAQYF.

Many counts were recorded for this clonotype. J is TRBJ2-5 and V is TRBV7-2; D possibly corresponds to TRBD1 (6 bases). This CDR3 region has 14 residues. Deletions cut 7 bases from V and 5 bases from J, with 17 bases between. Germline values: CDR1 SGHTA, CDR2 FQGNSA. The CDR3 here is CASKQGLASETQYF. The CDR3 region has the DNA TGTGCCAGCAAACAGGGCCTCGCGTCGGAGACCCAGTACTTC. The entire variable domain, with the rest obtained from reference TRBV7-2 and TRBJ2-5, is as follows: GAGVSQSPSNKVTEKGKDVELRCDPISGHTALYWYRQSLGQGLEFLIYFQGNSAPDKSGLPSDRFSAERTGGSVSTLTIQRTQQEDSAVYLCASKQGLASETQYFGPGTRLLVL.

This clonotype was recorded many times. This rearrangement joins TRBV5-4 to TRBJ2-7; possible D gene TRBD2, 6 bases. V dropped 1 base and J dropped 7 bases, with 9 bases sitting between them. In germline, CDR1 is SGHNT, CDR2 YYREEE (reference sequence). CDR3 size: 12 residues. The CDR3 nucleotides are TGTGCCAGCAGCTTGACGGCGGGAGAGCAGTACTTC. This codes for CASSLTAGEQYF.

In the case of this clonotype: Since a much larger clone is just one base distant, this may be a read error. The CDR3 nucleotides read TGTGCCACCTCGAGGGGGGACCCTAACTATGGCTACACCTTC. Its protein product is CATSRGDPNYGYTF. The chain uses TRBV27 and TRBJ1-2; perhaps TRBD1 as D (6 bases). V lost 10 bases to trimming and J lost 0 bases, with 15 bases between them. The CDR3 has 14 residues. CDR1 and CDR2 (germline): MNHEY, SMNVEV (reference sequence).

The table lists this clonotype with many counts. V usage is TRBV13 and J usage is TRBJ2-7; D is unclear. The CDR3 is 13 amino acids. Deletions cut 4 bases from V and 3 bases from J, with 10 bases between. The germline V gene has CDR1 PRHDT and CDR2 FYEKMQ (reference sequence). This CDR3 is CASSSPFNYEQYF. CDR3 DNA sequence: TGTGCCAGCAGCTCCCCCTTTAACTACGAGCAGTACTTC.

This clonotype has a count of ten or more. This rearrangement joins TRBV5-1 to TRBJ2-2, with TRBD2 matching 7 bases. V shed 2 bases and J 4 bases; nucleotides not matched to a gene: 11. The germline gives CDR1 SGHRS, CDR2 YFSETQ. The CDR3 runs to 17 residues. The CDR3 sequence: CASSFIAGMEGTGELFF. CDR3 sequence (DNA): TGCGCCAGCAGCTTTATAGCGGGTATGGAGGGCACCGGGGAGCTGTTTTTT.

This clonotype was picked up many times. This chain joins TRBV19 and TRBJ2-1, with 8 positions matching TRBD1. The trim removed 5 bases at V and 8 bases at J, leaving 14 bases unmatched. CDR1 is LNHDA, CDR2 SQIVND, per germline (reference sequence). The CDR3 runs 16 residues. The CDR3, as DNA: TGTGCCAGTAGTCCCACTCGCGGCAGGGGGCCTGATGAGCAGTTCTTC. Its translation is CASSPTRGRGPDEQFF.

This clonotype came up a few times. J is TRBJ1-4 and V is TRBV7-9; 8 nucleotides align to TRBD1. Germline V gives CDR1 SEHNR, CDR2 FQNEAQ (reference sequence). J gave up 3 bases and V 5 bases, and 8 bases lay outside the gene matches. CDR3 length equals 16 residues. The chain's CDR3 is CASSRLGTGSNEKLFF. CDR3 nucleotide sequence: TGTGCCAGCAGCCGATTGGGGACAGGCTCTAATGAAAAACTGTTTTTT.

This clonotype was picked up a small number of times. The chain is built from TRBV12-3 or TRBV12-4 and TRBJ2-7; a possible D gene is TRBD1 (6 bases). The CDR3 totals 12 residues. Trimming removed 5 bases from V and 9 bases from J, with 14 bases in between. CDR3 sequence (DNA): TGTGCCAGCAGTCTACAGGGTACAGTGCAGTACTTC. This translates into CASSLQGTVQYF.

This clonotype has more than one count but fewer than ten. V usage is TRBV10-3 and J usage is TRBJ2-3; D uncertain. V lost 10 bases and J 0 bases, leaving 8 bases between the germline ends. This CDR3 is 12 amino acids long. Germline CDR1 and CDR2: ENHRY and SYGVKD. The CDR3 DNA reads TGTGCCACCGGCCCTAGCACAGATACGCAGTATTTT. Protein product: CATGPSTDTQYF.

In this sample, this clonotype turned up many times. The chain carries TRBV20-1 and TRBJ2-7; D could derive from TRBD1 or TRBD2 (6 bases each). The CDR3 is 15 amino acids. CDR1 DFQATT and CDR2 SNEGSKA come from the germline V gene (reference sequence). Trimming stripped 3 bases from V and 6 bases from J, with 21 bases between. This CDR3 is CSARWGVLGGLEQYF. The CDR3 nucleotides are TGCAGTGCTAGGTGGGGCGTTCTGGGGGGCCTCGAGCAGTACTTC.